This entry lists 20 T cell receptor beta chains sequenced from one sample in a study of T cell changes during pregnancy in multiple sclerosis. Some clones are missing from TCRdb's copy, which holds only in-frame ones; the method was immunoSEQ multiplex PCR. In the table there are 45,000 to 55,000 clones, 85% to 95% of which are singletons. The source was CD4+ T cells from peripheral blood mononuclear cells, collected in the second trimester of pregnancy. These receptors originate from a female donor in good health, enrolled as a control in a pregnancy study.

The V call is TRBV5-6, the J call TRBJ1-5; a possible D gene is TRBD1 (6 bases). Between the trimmed V and J ends, which lost 0 bases and 5 bases, there was a span of 15 bases. This CDR3 contains 16 residues. Germline CDR1 and CDR2: SGHDT and YYEEEE. The CDR3: CASSLATGEGDQPQHF. The CDR3 DNA reads TGTGCCAGCAGCTTGGCTACGGGGGAGGGGGATCAGCCCCAGCATTTT.

The V gene is TRBV6-1, the J gene TRBJ2-3, with 7 nucleotides matching TRBD2. Trimming cost V 7 bases and J 0 bases; bases outside gene matches: 1. The CDR3 contains 13 residues. Looked up from germline, CDR1 is MNHNS and CDR2 is SASEGT. The CDR3 spells CASTGGSTDTQYF. CDR3 nucleotides: TGTGCCAGCACCGGGGGGAGCACAGATACGCAGTATTTT.

The rearrangement joins TRBV7-9 to TRBJ1-5; 9 bases fit TRBD1. The germline gives CDR1 SEHNR, CDR2 FQNEAQ (reference sequence). This CDR3 comprises 15 residues. V shed 1 base and J 3 bases; nucleotides not matched to a gene: 1. CDR3 residues: CASSLGDRVNQPQHF. CDR3 DNA: TGTGCCAGCAGCTTAGGGGACAGGGTCAATCAGCCCCAGCATTTT.

The chain has TRBV2 and TRBJ2-1; 10 nucleotides line up with TRBD2. The CDR3 runs to 13 residues. J gave up 5 bases and V 8 bases, and 3 bases lay outside the gene matches. Germline V lookup: CDR1 SNHLY, CDR2 FYNNEI. CDR3 sequence (DNA): TGTGCCAGCGGACTAGCGGCCGACAATGAGCAGTTCTTC. Its protein product is CASGLAADNEQFF.

This clone is a singleton in its sample. The rearrangement uses TRBV7-2 and TRBJ2-5; D gene unclear. Between the trimmed V and J ends, which lost 1 base and 2 bases, there was a span of 11 bases. The CDR3 is 15 amino acids. The germline V gene encodes CDR1 SGHTA and CDR2 FQGNSA. Here the CDR3 reads CASSLEQTRQETQYF. As DNA, the CDR3 is TGTGCCAGCAGCTTAGAGCAGACTCGTCAAGAGACCCAGTACTTC.

The J gene is TRBJ2-3, the V gene TRBV11-2; D remains unclear. The ends were cut back, 6 bases at V and 7 bases at J, with 8 bases in the middle. Per the germline V gene, CDR1 is SGHAT and CDR2 is FQNNGV. The length of the CDR3 is 11 residues. Here the CDR3 reads CASSSSYTQYF. The CDR3 bases are TGTGCCAGCAGTTCCTCGTATACGCAGTATTTT.

The rearrangement joins TRBV6-1 to TRBJ1-4; D gene unclear. The CDR3 runs to 14 residues. Germline values: CDR1 MNHNS, CDR2 SASEGT. V lost 10 bases, J lost 0 bases, and 12 bases lay in between. The CDR3: CAITDTATNEKLFF. In DNA, the CDR3 is TGTGCCATCACCGACACTGCAACTAATGAAAAACTGTTTTTT.

The V call is TRBV2, the J call TRBJ2-3; 8 bases line up with TRBD2. This CDR3 is 17 amino acids long. Germline CDR1 SNHLY, CDR2 FYNNEI. Trimming removed 7 bases from V and 3 bases from J; junction bases left unmatched: 15. CDR3 region: CASNQRGLNVRTDTQYF. Written as DNA, the CDR3 is TGTGCCAGCAACCAGCGGGGGTTAAATGTAAGGACAGATACGCAGTATTTT.

The chain uses TRBV7-6 and TRBJ2-1; 8 nucleotides align to TRBD2. Germline loops: CDR1 SGHVS, CDR2 FNYEAQ. V shed 5 bases and J 7 bases; nucleotides not matched to a gene: 16. This CDR3 is 17 amino acids long. CDR3 DNA sequence: TGTGCCAGCAGCCACAGGGTCCGGGAGGGCCAGCGTAATGAGCAGTTCTTC. It is translated as CASSHRVREGQRNEQFF.

The V and J genes are TRBV19 and TRBJ2-1; 12 bases match TRBD2. This CDR3 comprises 18 residues. Looked up from germline, CDR1 is LNHDA and CDR2 is SQIVND (reference sequence). V lost 3 bases and J lost 0; bases outside the gene matches: 6. The DNA of the CDR3 is TGTGCCAGTAGTATGGGACTAGCGGGTGGGAGCTCCTACAATGAGCAGTTCTTC. Translated: CASSMGLAGGSSYNEQFF.

This chain connects TRBV9 to TRBJ1-1; D gene unclear. CDR1 is SGDLS, CDR2 YYNGEE, per germline. The CDR3 extends over 15 amino acids. V was shortened by 0 bases and J by 0 bases, with 9 bases between the two germline ends. In nucleotides, the CDR3 is TGTGCCAGCAGCGTAGGCGGCCAGATGAACACTGAAGCTTTCTTT. Translated, it gives CASSVGGQMNTEAFF.

The chain combines TRBV7-2 with TRBJ2-2; TRBD1 is a possible D gene (6 bases). This CDR3 contains 14 residues. Trimming removed 5 bases from V and 8 bases from J, with 15 bases in between. Germline V gene sequence: CDR1 SGHTA, CDR2 FQGNSA. Here the CDR3 DNA reads TGTGCCAGCAGCCCCAGGGGTCTCGGGGGGGAGCTGTTTTTT. Protein sequence: CASSPRGLGGELFF. The whole variable domain, filled in from reference TRBV7-2 and TRBJ2-2, reads GAGVSQSPSNKVTEKGKDVELRCDPISGHTALYWYRQSLGQGLEFLIYFQGNSAPDKSGLPSDRFSAERTGGSVSTLTIQRTQQEDSAVYLCASSPRGLGGELFFGEGSRLTVL.

V is TRBV4-1 and J is TRBJ2-2, with 7 bases matching TRBD1. CDR3 length equals 15 residues. Looked up from germline, CDR1 is MGHRA and CDR2 is YSYEKL. Unmatched junction bases numbered 5, after V lost 0 bases and J lost 7 bases. CDR3 DNA: TGCGCCAGCAGCCAAGAAGGACAGGTTGGCGGGGAGCTGTTTTTT. Translating it yields CASSQEGQVGGELFF.

This clone was counted between two and nine times. The genes are TRBV5-1 and TRBJ1-5; the match to TRBD1 covers 8 bases. Per germline, CDR1 SGHRS and CDR2 YFSETQ. Trimming at V came to 5 bases and at J to 5 bases, leaving 3 bases not matched to a gene. This CDR3 comprises 13 residues. CDR3 sequence (DNA): TGCGCCAGCAGTTCGACAGGGGATCAGCCCCAGCATTTT. It specifies CASSSTGDQPQHF.

The chain combines TRBV19 with TRBJ2-7; a possible D gene is TRBD1 (7 bases). This CDR3 is 15 amino acids long. V lost 3 bases and J lost 2, with 14 bases in between. CDR1 is LNHDA and CDR2 is SQIVND in the germline V gene (reference sequence). CDR3 coding DNA: TGTGCCAGTAGTATCGGACAGGAGGGGACCTACGAGCAGTACTTC. This encodes CASSIGQEGTYEQYF. The full variable domain, completed using reference TRBV19 and TRBJ2-7, is DGGITQSPKYLFRKEGQNVTLSCEQNLNHDAMYWYRQDPGQGLRLIYYSQIVNDFQKGDIAEGYSVSREKKESFPLTVTSAQKNPTAFYLCASSIGQEGTYEQYFGPGTRLTVT.

The chain couples TRBV5-4 to TRBJ1-2, with D perhaps matching TRBD1 (5 bases). V lost 0 bases to trimming and J lost 8 bases, with 14 bases between them. This CDR3 spans 14 amino acids. Germline V gene data show CDR1 as SGHNT and CDR2 as YYREEE (reference sequence). CDR3 DNA sequence: TGTGCCAGCAGCTTGGTGGGGCGTTCCCGGGGCTACACCTTC. It translates to CASSLVGRSRGYTF.

The gene calls are TRBV2 and TRBJ2-1; 7 nucleotides line up with TRBD2. The trim removed 6 bases at V and 9 bases at J, leaving 8 bases unmatched. CDR1 is SNHLY and CDR2 is FYNNEI in the germline V gene. The CDR3 consists of 13 residues. CDR3 bases: TGTGCCAGCAGCACGGGGTTAGCGGGTGAGCAGTTCTTC. Its translation: CASSTGLAGEQFF. Looking up the rest from reference TRBV2 and TRBJ2-1 gives the full variable domain: EPEVTQTPSHQVTQMGQEVILRCVPISNHLYFYWYRQILGQKVEFLVSFYNNEISEKSEIFDDQFSVERPDGSNFTLKIRSTKLEDSAMYFCASSTGLAGEQFFGPGTRLTVL.

The V and J genes are TRBV5-1 and TRBJ2-5; unclear D gene. V was cut by 1 base and J by 2 bases, with 9 bases left in between. Germline-derived CDR1 and CDR2 are SGHRS and YFSETQ. CDR3 length: 14 residues. The CDR3 region has the DNA TGCGCCAGCAGCTTGAGTGACATACAAGAGACCCAGTACTTC. Translating gives CASSLSDIQETQYF.

This clone was found once. This chain links TRBV28 with TRBJ2-3, with D possibly matching TRBD2 (7 bases). This CDR3 is built from 14 residues. Germline CDR1 is MDHEN and CDR2 is SYDVKM. Trimming removed 5 bases at V and 4 bases at J, with 13 bases between. CDR3 residues: CASSTPGGADTQYF. The CDR3 DNA reads TGTGCCAGCAGTACACCGGGGGGCGCAGATACGCAGTATTTT.

Concerning this clone: Its ends do not fully match the called genes, so a read error is possible. The chain employs TRBV7-7 and TRBJ2-5, with TRBD2 as a possible D gene (5 bases). CDR1 SSHAT and CDR2 FNYEAQ come from the germline V gene (reference sequence). This CDR3 has 13 amino acids. CDR3: CASSLGERETQYF. Written as DNA, the CDR3 is TGTGCTAGCAGCTTGGGAGAAAGGGAGACCCAGTACTTC. Full variable domain (rest looked up from reference TRBV7-7 and TRBJ2-5): GAGVSQSPRYKVTKRGQDVTLRCDPISSHATLYWYQQALGQGPEFLTYFNYEAQPDKSGLPSDRFSAERPEGSISTLTIQRTEQRDSAMYRCASSLGERETQYFGPGTRLLVL.